A selection of T cell receptor beta chains follows, all from one sample in a study of T cell responses to AZD1222 COVID-19 vaccine. Profiling relied on immunoSEQ multiplex PCR, and the TCRdb table lists in-frame clones only, not all of them. The table lists about 99,000 clones, approximately 90% of them singletons. Sequencing was performed on peripheral blood, taken 28 days after the second AZD1222 dose. These receptor sequences come from an adult who received the AZD1222 COVID-19 vaccine. The CDR3 runs from the conserved cysteine through the conserved F or W. A D gene is named only where the DNA matches it firmly.

J gene | D gene | V gene | CDR3 protein
TRBJ2-5 | NA | TRBV7-9 | CASSLGQGVEETQYF
TRBJ2-1 | TRBD2 | TRBV20-1 | CSASGLAGGGRVNEQFF
TRBJ1-4 | NA | TRBV19 | CASKVGSGKLFF
TRBJ2-7 | NA | TRBV7-9 | CAFGTGGDEQYF
TRBJ2-1 | NA | TRBV5-8 | CASSASLAILLRNEQFF
TRBJ2-2 | TRBD1 | TRBV3-1/TRBV3-2 | CASRPRAQGATGELFF
TRBJ2-5 | NA | TRBV24-1 | CATSSPEETQYF
TRBJ1-4 | TRBD1 | TRBV9 | CASSVGQGNEKLFF
TRBJ1-1 | NA | TRBV2 | CASSGEGMNTEAFF
TRBJ2-1 | TRBD1 | TRBV5-1 | CASSLTGGYNEQFF
TRBJ1-6 | NA | TRBV7-2 | CASSLGQGPNSPLHF
TRBJ2-3 | TRBD2 | TRBV10-3 | CAISDPLAGGTDTQYF
TRBJ2-7 | NA | TRBV10-2 | CASSESKPSGQYF
TRBJ1-6 | TRBD1 | TRBV19 | CASKSRDRDHSPLHF
TRBJ2-7 | NA | TRBV6-2/TRBV6-3 | CASSYLRRDGEQYF
TRBJ2-1 | NA | TRBV5-1 | CASSPGPGNNEQFF
TRBJ2-3 | TRBD1 | TRBV28 | CASSSQSRTGNSDTQYF
TRBJ1-1 | NA | TRBV10-3 | CAISAAENTEAFF
TRBJ2-1 | TRBD2 | TRBV7-2 | CASSPGLAGMNEQFF
TRBJ1-1 | NA | TRBV11-3 | CASSPGGNTEAFF
TRBJ2-1 | NA | TRBV28 | CASSPPRPLSPFF
TRBJ1-2 | NA | TRBV27 | CASSLGVNYGYTF
TRBJ1-2 | NA | TRBV13 | CASSLRMGAHGYTF
TRBJ1-2 | NA | TRBV20-1 | CSASAPFSFGYTF
TRBJ1-1 | NA | TRBV7-2 | CASSFDRTFEAFF
TRBJ2-1 | NA | TRBV12-3/TRBV12-4 | CASSFRADEQFF
TRBJ1-4 | NA | TRBV7-2 | CASSLGGNGLGEKLFF
TRBJ2-1 | NA | TRBV13 | CASTSLARVSEQFF
TRBJ2-1 | TRBD2 | TRBV18 | CASSQKATSGIRGGYNEQFF
TRBJ2-7 | NA | TRBV6-6 | CASSIGTYEQYF
TRBJ1-1 | NA | TRBV3-1/TRBV3-2 | CASSPTGGEAFF
TRBJ1-3 | NA | TRBV21-1 | CANKDRHGGNTIYF
TRBJ2-1 | NA | TRBV28 | CASSSERWDDHYNEQFF
TRBJ2-5 | NA | TRBV19 | CASSIMGQGSQYF
TRBJ1-1 | NA | TRBV10-1 | CASSESERAGRDTEAFF
TRBJ2-5 | TRBD1 | TRBV19 | CASTGTAQETQYF
TRBJ2-4 | TRBD2 | TRBV10-3 | CAISEVTSGRNIQYF
TRBJ1-2 | NA | TRBV24-1 | CATSDRGTPYGYTF
TRBJ1-5 | NA | TRBV19 | CASASTGNQPQHF
TRBJ1-5 | NA | TRBV28 | CASSFPPGMGRGWPQHF
TRBJ2-2 | TRBD2 | TRBV7-8 | CASTVRAFGTTSSGELFF
TRBJ1-4 | NA | TRBV5-1 | CASSLEPNGEKLFF
TRBJ1-5 | NA | TRBV28 | CASSPAQQPQHF
TRBJ1-2 | TRBD1 | TRBV15 | CATSREGQGYGYTF
TRBJ2-2 | NA | TRBV29-1 | CSAQNANTGELFF
TRBJ2-3 | TRBD2 | TRBV29-1 | CTAQGGLSTDTQYF
TRBJ1-5 | NA | TRBV20-1 | CSASVGTEEPQHF
TRBJ2-3 | NA | TRBV27 | CASRGQGLRAEGTDTQYF
TRBJ2-2 | NA | TRBV7-6 | CASSLGAGDTGELFF
TRBJ1-2 | TRBD1 | TRBV19 | CASSTDRAGYTF
TRBJ1-2 | TRBD1 | TRBV7-9 | CASSPGQGASGYTF
TRBJ2-7 | TRBD1 | TRBV27 | CASSRPGQGYEQYF
TRBJ2-7 | NA | TRBV5-1 | CASSLAAGTYEQYF
TRBJ2-7 | NA | TRBV7-9 | CASSSRDISYEQYF
TRBJ1-5 | NA | TRBV21-1 | CASSKVSPPICCNQPQHF